What follows are 18 T cell receptor beta chains derived from one specimen sequenced in a study of blood T cell repertoires in COVID-19 (TCRdb year 2020). Library prep was done by the immunoSEQ multiplex PCR assay. Imported from immuneACCESS, the table was reduced by TCRdb to in-frame sequences with V and J called. These copies leave out some clones; in studies compared against another copy, an unresolved V gene accounts for under half, and the cause of the remainder is not known. This sample holds around 130,000 clones; 85% were observed only once. The top ten hold 3.5% to 5% of the sample. The sequenced sample consisted of peripheral blood. The receptors were gathered from a human donor in a cohort sampled during active COVID-19.

The rearrangement links TRBV7-2 to TRBJ2-5, with 10 nucleotides matching TRBD1. V shed 7 bases, J shed 4 bases, and the junction held 9 bases outside the gene matches. Germline CDR1 is SGHTA and CDR2 is FQGNSA. CDR3 length: 15 residues. CDR3 sequence: CASNLAGTGVETQYF. The CDR3 bases are TGTGCCAGCAATCTGGCCGGGACAGGGGTAGAGACCCAGTACTTC.

CDR3 sequence: CASRGTSGSTYEQYV. The CDR3 DNA sequence: TGTGCCAGCAGGGGGACTAGCGGGAGTACCTACGAGCAGTACGTC. V usage is TRBV6-5 and J usage is TRBJ2-7, with 14 bases identical to TRBD2. V shed 6 bases and J 2 bases; nucleotides not matched to a gene: 3. The CDR3 extends over 15 amino acids. Germline CDR1 MNHEY, CDR2 SVGAGI.

This chain connects TRBV3-1 (or the pseudogene TRBV3-2) to TRBJ1-2; 7 nucleotides agree with TRBD1. The CDR3 length is 17 residues. With 1 base clipped from V and 4 bases from J, the junction kept 12 bases outside the gene matches. Looked up from germline, CDR1 is LGHDT and CDR2 is YNNKEL (reference sequence). CDR3 nucleotide sequence: TGTGCCAGCAGCCAAGGGGTAGGGGGCAGAGCCTTCTATGGCTACACCTTC. It yields the protein CASSQGVGGRAFYGYTF.

The gene calls are TRBV12-3 or TRBV12-4 and TRBJ1-6; tentatively, D is TRBD1 (6 bases). The CDR3 extends over 12 amino acids. V was clipped by 8 bases and J by 13 bases, with 15 bases between them. The CDR3 protein is CASGDRPSPLHF. CDR3 nucleotide sequence: TGTGCCAGCGGTGACAGGCCCAGCCCCCTCCACTTT.

The chain is built from TRBV11-3 and TRBJ2-1, with 11 bases fitting TRBD2. V shed 5 bases and J 3 bases; nucleotides not matched to a gene: 6. Germline assignment: CDR1 SGHNT and CDR2 YENEEA. This CDR3 is built from 16 residues. The CDR3 DNA sequence: TGTGCCAGCAGCGAATCTAGCGGGGGGCTCTACAATGAGCAGTTCTTC. This sequence encodes CASSESSGGLYNEQFF.

The chain joins TRBV12-3 or TRBV12-4 to TRBJ2-3, with D uncertain. Trimming pared 6 bases from V and 2 bases from J, leaving 6 bases between. The CDR3 sequence is 12 residues long. This CDR3 reads CASSEATDTQYF. The CDR3 DNA reads as TGTGCCAGCAGCGAAGCCACAGATACGCAGTATTTT.

The chain joins TRBV6-6 to TRBJ1-4, with 8 nucleotides matching TRBD1. The V gene end was trimmed by 6 bases and the J gene end by 8 bases; junction bases not matched to a gene: 14. This CDR3 region has 16 residues. CDR1 and CDR2 (germline): MNHNY, SVGAGI (reference sequence). The CDR3 DNA is TGTGCCAGCAGATCGGACAGGGAGTGGTTGTTAGAAAAACTGTTTTTT. Translated, it gives CASRSDREWLLEKLFF.

The V gene is TRBV29-1, the J gene TRBJ1-1; 8 positions match TRBD1. Germline V lookup: CDR1 SQVTM, CDR2 ANQGSEA. Losses at the gene ends were 8 bases for V and 1 base for J; bases not matched to a gene: 6. The CDR3 runs 13 residues. The CDR3 coding sequence is TGCAGCATCCCAGGGGGCTGGAACACTGAAGCTTTCTTT. It translates to CSIPGGWNTEAFF.

The V call is TRBV9, the J call TRBJ2-6; perhaps TRBD2 as D (5 bases). CDR3 length equals 17 residues. CDR1 is SGDLS and CDR2 is YYNGEE in the germline V gene. The V gene lost 4 bases and the J gene lost 0 bases, with 14 bases spanning the gap. CDR3 region: CASSLTPGSSGANVLTF. CDR3 nucleotides: TGTGCCAGCAGCCTCACACCGGGGAGCTCTGGGGCCAACGTCCTGACTTTC.

The rearrangement links TRBV30 to TRBJ1-2; TRBD1 matches 7 bases. The germline V gene has CDR1 GTSNPN and CDR2 SVGIG (reference sequence). The CDR3 consists of 11 residues. The CDR3 DNA reads TGTGCATTGGGACAGAACTATGGCTACACCTTC. It encodes CALGQNYGYTF.

This clone showed up just once. CDR3 sequence: CASSLVESGANVLTF. The CDR3 DNA follows: TGTGCCAGCAGCTTGGTGGAGTCTGGGGCCAACGTCCTGACTTTC. The V call is TRBV7-9, the J call TRBJ2-6; the D is unclear. The CDR3 has 15 amino acids. In germline, CDR1 is SEHNR, CDR2 FQNEAQ (reference sequence). The ends were cut back, 3 bases at V and 1 base at J, with 7 bases in the middle.

This clone was observed a single time. The chain is built from TRBV28 and TRBJ1-4, with 8 bases lining up with TRBD1. V was clipped by 6 bases and J by 11 bases; unmatched bases: 11. Germline CDR1 and CDR2: MDHEN and SYDVKM. The CDR3 contains 14 residues. CDR3 sequence: CASRRRQGLSKLFF. The CDR3 DNA is TGTGCCAGCAGACGGCGACAGGGGCTGTCCAAACTGTTTTTT.

The count of this clone is one. The chain links TRBV5-6 to TRBJ1-5; maybe TRBD1 (6 bases). This CDR3 spans 14 amino acids. The V gene's germline CDR1 is SGHDT and CDR2 YYEEEE. V dropped 5 bases and J dropped 5 bases, with 14 bases sitting between them. The DNA of the CDR3 is TGTGCCAGCAGACTACAGGGAGTTGATCAGCCCCAGCATTTT. Translated: CASRLQGVDQPQHF. Full variable domain (rest looked up from reference TRBV5-6 and TRBJ1-5): DAGVTQSPTHLIKTRGQQVTLRCSPKSGHDTVSWYQQALGQGPQFIFQYYEEEERQRGNFPDRFSGHQFPNYSSELNVNALLLGDSALYLCASRLQGVDQPQHFGDGTRLSIL.

This chain joins TRBV7-2 and TRBJ2-1; 7 bases line up with TRBD2. The CDR3 extends over 18 amino acids. In germline, CDR1 is SGHTA, CDR2 FQGNSA. J gave up 0 bases and V 3 bases, and 11 bases lay outside the gene matches. In nucleotides, the CDR3 is TGTGCCAGCAGCTTTGTTGCGGGGGTGCCCAGCTCCTACAATGAGCAGTTCTTC. Its protein is CASSFVAGVPSSYNEQFF. The full variable domain, completed using reference TRBV7-2 and TRBJ2-1, is GAGVSQSPSNKVTEKGKDVELRCDPISGHTALYWYRQSLGQGLEFLIYFQGNSAPDKSGLPSDRFSAERTGGSVSTLTIQRTQQEDSAVYLCASSFVAGVPSSYNEQFFGPGTRLTVL.

The chain combines TRBV9 with TRBJ2-1; 8 bases fit TRBD2. This CDR3 spans 12 amino acids. V gave up 3 bases and J gave up 9 bases; unmatched junction bases: 2. Germline CDR1 is SGDLS and CDR2 is YYNGEE. Written as DNA, the CDR3 is TGTGCCAGCAGCGCGAGCGGGGGTGAGCAGTTCTTC. Translated: CASSASGGEQFF.

The chain is built from TRBV6-1 and TRBJ1-6, with 9 bases identical to TRBD1. Germline V gene data show CDR1 as MNHNS and CDR2 as SASEGT. V lost 2 bases to trimming and J lost 10 bases; unmatched junction nucleotides: 6. The CDR3 is 15 residues long. The CDR3 bases are TGTGCCAGCAGTGAAAGCGGACAGGGGTCATCACCCCTCCACTTT. This sequence encodes CASSESGQGSSPLHF.

This chain joins TRBV11-2 and TRBJ2-5, with D tentatively TRBD1 (5 bases). CDR1 is SGHAT and CDR2 is FQNNGV in the germline V gene. The CDR3 contains 15 residues. The V end was cut by 5 bases, the J end by 4 bases, with 17 bases between. The CDR3 DNA reads as TGTGCCAGCAGCCCCCGACCGGACACAACAGAGACCCAGTACTTC. This encodes CASSPRPDTTETQYF.

This chain connects TRBV6-2 or TRBV6-3 to TRBJ2-1, with 11 bases identical to TRBD1. The CDR3 has 15 amino acids. V dropped 2 bases and J dropped 8; count of bases not matched to a gene: 5. CDR1 and CDR2 (germline): MNHEY, SVGEGT. The CDR3 region is CASSYPDRGHDEQFF. The CDR3 region has the DNA TGTGCCAGCAGTTACCCGGACAGGGGGCACGATGAGCAGTTCTTC.